Following are 16 T cell receptor beta chains from one sample sequenced in a study of cytomegalovirus exposure and HLA in healthy donors. 60 Vbeta and 13 Jbeta primers were used in PCR. The protocol was immunoSEQ multiplex PCR, while the TCRdb copy is restricted to in-frame clones and leaves out a portion. This sample has around 220,000 clones; more than 60% occur once, and the top ten carry about 0.2%. Sample: PBMCs. The receptors originated from a girl aged 2-10 years in good health and CMV-seronegative.

This clone has a handful of counts. The J gene is TRBJ1-5, the V gene TRBV6-5; perhaps TRBD1 as D (6 bases). Germline CDR1 reads MNHEY; CDR2 reads SVGAGI. Between the trimmed V and J ends, which lost 5 bases and 2 bases, there was a span of 7 bases. This CDR3 is 13 amino acids long. In DNA, the CDR3 is TGTGCCAGCAGTAGACAGGGCAATCAGCCCCAGCATTTT. It specifies CASSRQGNQPQHF.

This clone has just a few counts. The chain carries TRBV5-4 and TRBJ2-7; D not resolved. The CDR3 sequence is 14 residues long. CDR1 is SGHNT, CDR2 YYREEE, per germline (reference sequence). Trimming pared 0 bases from V and 6 bases from J, leaving 13 bases between. The CDR3 DNA reads TGTGCCAGCAGCTTGGGCCTTACACCGCTCGAGCAGTACTTC. Translation: CASSLGLTPLEQYF.

The V call is TRBV9, the J call TRBJ2-5; D possibly corresponds to TRBD1 (6 bases). This CDR3 spans 16 amino acids. Trimming shortened V by 6 bases and J by 2 bases, and 20 bases separated the two germline ends. Germline V CDR1 and CDR2: SGDLS, YYNGEE. In DNA form, the CDR3 reads TGTGCCAGCAATGAGGGGGTACTCGACGAACAAGAGACCCAGTACTTC. This translates into CASNEGVLDEQETQYF. Based on the CDR3 plus reference TRBV9 and TRBJ2-5, the full variable domain is DSGVTQTPKHLITATGQRVTLRCSPRSGDLSVYWYQQSLDQGLQFLIQYYNGEERAKGNILERFSAQQFPDLHSELNLSSLELGDSALYFCASNEGVLDEQETQYFGPGTRLLVL.

The gene calls are TRBV6-1 and TRBJ2-1; weak D call: TRBD2 (5 bases). This CDR3 contains 14 residues. The germline V and J ends were trimmed by 7 bases and 8 bases, with 18 bases remaining between them. From germline, CDR1 is MNHNS and CDR2 SASEGT. CDR3 sequence reads: CASIFYGLSDEQFF. The CDR3, as DNA: TGTGCCAGCATTTTTTATGGACTCTCCGATGAGCAGTTCTTC.

CDR3 in DNA: TGTGCCAGCAGCTTAGATGGCGGGAGCTACAATGAGCAGTTCTTC. Translating gives CASSLDGGSYNEQFF. The V call is TRBV7-9, the J call TRBJ2-1; 7 nucleotides agree with TRBD2. This CDR3 has 15 residues. Germline V CDR1 and CDR2: SEHNR, FQNEAQ (reference sequence). Trimming at V came to 1 base and at J to 3 bases, leaving 3 bases not matched to a gene.

The chain is built from TRBV23-1 and TRBJ1-4; D is perhaps TRBD1 (6 bases). TRBV23-1 is an ORF, with its function uncertain. Trimming took off 6 bases at V and 5 bases at J, with 13 bases between the two ends. This CDR3 is 14 amino acids long. The CDR3 sequence: CASSLGHTNEKLFF. The CDR3, as DNA: TGCGCCAGCAGCCTGGGACATACGAATGAAAAACTGTTTTTT.

This sequence joins TRBV4-1 and TRBJ1-5; 7 bases map to TRBD1. V trimming: 2 bases; J trimming: 6 bases; junction bases outside the gene matches: 10. This CDR3 contains 16 residues. The germline V gene encodes CDR1 MGHRA and CDR2 YSYEKL. The CDR3: CASSQRISGGGQPQHF. CDR3 bases: TGCGCCAGCAGCCAACGAATTTCAGGGGGAGGTCAGCCCCAGCATTTT.

The V and J genes are TRBV4-1 and TRBJ1-3; 9 bases align to TRBD1. J lost 4 bases, V lost 1 base, and 2 bases had no gene match. Germline CDR1 is MGHRA and CDR2 is YSYEKL. The CDR3 has 15 amino acids. CDR3 in DNA: TGCGCCAGCAGCCAAGGACAGGGGGACGGAAACACCATATATTTT. Translating gives CASSQGQGDGNTIYF.

This chain's CDR3 is CASSEGDFGPLYNEQFF. The CDR3 DNA sequence: TGTGCCAGCAGTGAAGGCGACTTCGGTCCCCTCTACAATGAGCAGTTCTTC. The genes are TRBV2 and TRBJ2-1; D gene unclear. Germline CDR1 reads SNHLY; CDR2 reads FYNNEI. The CDR3 is made up of 17 amino acids. V lost 1 base and J 3 bases, leaving 16 bases between the germline ends.

This sequence joins TRBV30 and TRBJ2-7, with a weak D call TRBD1 (5 bases). The V and J ends lost 1 base and 6 bases respectively, with 22 bases between them. This CDR3 has 16 residues. Germline assignment: CDR1 GTSNPN and CDR2 SVGIG (reference sequence). The CDR3 DNA reads TGTGCCTGGAGTGCGGAAAGGGAAAGGGGCCTCCGCGAGCAGTACTTC. It codes for CAWSAERERGLREQYF.

This chain uses TRBV5-1 with TRBJ2-7, with D tentatively TRBD1 (5 bases). The CDR3 covers 14 residues. V was shortened by 0 bases and J by 4 bases, with 11 bases between the two germline ends. Germline lookup yields CDR1 SGHRS and CDR2 YFSETQ. This chain's CDR3 is CASSLAGQGYEQYF. CDR3 nucleotide sequence: TGCGCCAGCAGCTTGGCCGGGCAGGGATACGAGCAGTACTTC.

This clone was detected a few times. J is TRBJ2-1 and V is TRBV6-6; possibly TRBD2 for D (5 bases). The germline V gene encodes CDR1 MNHNY and CDR2 SVGAGI (reference sequence). The CDR3 is 12 amino acids. The germline V and J ends were trimmed by 1 base and 8 bases, with 6 bases remaining between them. The CDR3 here is CASSYLRDEQFF. The DNA of the CDR3 is TGTGCCAGCAGTTACTTGAGGGATGAGCAGTTCTTC.

CDR3 residues: CASSPLRSSYNEQFF. The CDR3 nucleotides are TGTGCCAGCTCACCGTTGCGAAGCTCCTACAATGAGCAGTTCTTC. This chain joins TRBV18 and TRBJ2-1; D is ambiguous. CDR1 is KGHSH, CDR2 LQKENI, per germline. CDR3 size: 15 residues. V lost 3 bases and J lost 0, with 9 bases in between.

This chain connects TRBV2 to TRBJ1-5; D is possibly TRBD1 (5 bases). V lost 6 bases and J lost 2, with 11 bases in between. The CDR3 contains 14 residues. Germline lookup yields CDR1 SNHLY and CDR2 FYNNEI. DNA for the CDR3: TGTGCCAGCAGCCGGGACTCCGGCAATCAGCCCCAGCATTTT. The encoded protein is CASSRDSGNQPQHF.

The rearrangement uses TRBV7-9 and TRBJ2-4; the D gene is possibly TRBD1 (6 bases). This CDR3 is built from 11 residues. Germline loops: CDR1 SEHNR, CDR2 FQNEAQ (reference sequence). V shed 3 bases and J shed 15 bases, with 12 bases lying between them. CDR3: CASSFDRRLYF. For the CDR3, the DNA is TGTGCCAGCAGCTTCGACAGGAGGCTGTACTTC.

V is TRBV9 and J is TRBJ2-2, with D tentatively TRBD2 (6 bases). The CDR3 is 18 residues long. V shed 0 bases and J shed 5 bases, with 20 bases lying between them. The V gene's germline CDR1 is SGDLS and CDR2 YYNGEE. This CDR3 reads CASSVDLLVEGMTGELFF. The DNA for the CDR3 is TGTGCCAGCAGCGTAGACCTCCTAGTGGAGGGAATGACCGGGGAGCTGTTTTTT.